This entry lists 21 T cell receptor beta chains sequenced from one sample in a study of T cell clonality in common variable immunodeficiency. This table comes from immunoSEQ multiplex PCR, and its TCRdb copy is limited to in-frame clones, with some not included. The sample has under 45,000 clones, none seen only once; the top ten hold around 3.3%. Source material: peripheral blood mononuclear cells. Receptors were obtained from a person aged 18 to 75 in good health.

Concerning this clone itself: The read ends 3 residues early relative to the CDR3; the germline J gene fills the gap. The chain employs TRBV10-2 and TRBJ1-2; 7 bases agree with TRBD1. The length of the CDR3 is 14 residues. V dropped 6 bases and J dropped 5; count of bases not matched to a gene: 9. Germline CDR1 WSHSY, CDR2 SAAADI. Partial CDR3 DNA: TGCGCCAGCAGAGAGACAGGGAGAGGATATGGC. Its translation: CASRETGRGYG. The CDR3 in its entirety is CASRETGRGYGYTF.

This clone appeared many times. The read stops 3 residues short of the end of the CDR3; the missing end is completed from the germline J gene. This rearrangement joins TRBV10-1 to TRBJ2-7; 7 nucleotides line up with TRBD2. Germline CDR1 and CDR2: WNHNN and SYGVQD (reference sequence). V gave up 2 bases and J gave up 0 bases; unmatched junction bases: 10. The CDR3 has 17 residues. The CDR3 bases that were read are TGCGCCAGCAGTGAGGGGGGGGTTCGTTCCACCTCCTACGAG. This sequence encodes CASSEGGVRSTSYE. The whole CDR3 sequence is CASSEGGVRSTSYEQYF.

Ten or more counts support this clone. The sequence runs out 3 residues before the end of the CDR3; the remainder is reconstructed from the germline J gene. The rearrangement uses TRBV2 and TRBJ2-7; D is unresolved. CDR3 length: 14 amino acids. The germline V and J ends were trimmed by 6 bases and 2 bases, with 14 bases remaining between them. Germline CDR1 reads SNHLY; CDR2 reads FYNNEI. The sequenced part of the CDR3 DNA is TGTGCCAGCAGGTCCGGCGGAGCCCCCTACGAG. Translation: CASRSGGAPYE. The complete CDR3 protein is CASRSGGAPYEQYF.

This clone was observed at least ten times. Sequencing ends 3 residues short of the CDR3 end; the germline J gene provides the rest. This chain uses TRBV5-1 with TRBJ2-7; weak D call: TRBD2 (6 bases). Germline V lookup: CDR1 SGHRS, CDR2 YFSETQ. V was cut by 1 base and J by 3 bases, with 11 bases left in between. The length of the CDR3 is 14 residues. The DNA read from the CDR3 is TGCGCCAGCAGCTTGCGGGGGAGGTTCTACGAG. As protein: CASSLRGRFYE. The CDR3, in full, reads CASSLRGRFYEQYF. Full variable domain (missing parts from reference TRBV5-1 and TRBJ2-7): KAGVTQTPRYLIKTRGQQVTLSCSPISGHRSVSWYQQTPGQGLQFLFEYFSETQRNKGNFPGRFSGRQFSNSRSEMNVSTLELGDSALYLCASSLRGRFYEQYFGPGTRLTVT.

This clone was picked up many times. The CDR3 end lies 3 residues beyond the end of the read and is filled in from the germline J gene. The V gene is TRBV10-3, the J gene TRBJ2-3; D might be TRBD2 (6 bases). The CDR3 consists of 13 residues. Germline V CDR1 and CDR2: ENHRY, SYGVKD. The ends were cut back, 3 bases at V and 7 bases at J, with 11 bases in the middle. CDR3 bases read: TGTGCCATCAGTGATCGGGACTTCAATACG. Its protein product is CAISDRDFNT. The full CDR3 sequence reads CAISDRDFNTQYF.

This clone showed up many times. Read sequence stops 3 residues before the CDR3 end, and the germline J gene provides the missing end. The J gene is TRBJ2-2, the V gene TRBV19; TRBD1 aligns across 8 bases. Trimming removed 2 bases from V and 6 bases from J; junction bases left unmatched: 2. Germline CDR1 is LNHDA and CDR2 is SQIVND (reference sequence). The CDR3 is made up of 14 amino acids. CDR3 sequence: CASSITGGAGELFF. Partial CDR3 DNA: TGTGCCAGTAGTATAACAGGGGGAGCCGGGGAG.

Only a few counts were recorded for this clone. The observed sequence ends 3 residues before the CDR3 terminus, with the missing tail filled in from the germline J gene. The V call is TRBV30, the J call TRBJ1-2; D may be TRBD1 (5 bases). The length of the CDR3 is 13 residues. Germline V gene data show CDR1 as GTSNPN and CDR2 as SVGIG (reference sequence). The CDR3 sequence: CAWSSSGGYDYTF. The CDR3 DNA, read in part, is TGTGCCTGGAGCTCTAGCGGGGGTTACGAC.

Many counts were recorded for this clone. The part of the CDR3 DNA that was read is TGCGCCAGCAGCTTCCAGGACAGCCAAGAGACC. Protein product: CASSFQDSQET. The whole CDR3 protein is CASSFQDSQETQYF. The rearrangement links TRBV5-1 to TRBJ2-5; a weak D match, TRBD1 (6 bases). The read ends 3 residues shy of where the CDR3 ends; the end is completed using the germline J gene. Germline V lookup: CDR1 SGHRS, CDR2 YFSETQ. This CDR3 spans 14 amino acids. With 2 bases removed from V and 1 base from J, the gap between germline ends came to 9 bases. The full variable domain, completed using reference TRBV5-1 and TRBJ2-5, is KAGVTQTPRYLIKTRGQQVTLSCSPISGHRSVSWYQQTPGQGLQFLFEYFSETQRNKGNFPGRFSGRQFSNSRSEMNVSTLELGDSALYLCASSFQDSQETQYFGPGTRLLVL.

In the case of this clone: A much more abundant neighbour one base away suggests this may be a read error. The read falls 3 residues short of the CDR3 end, and the missing part is taken from the germline J gene. V gene TRBV7-6 combines with J gene TRBJ2-2; D perhaps matches TRBD1 (6 bases). CDR1 is SGHVS and CDR2 is FNYEAQ in the germline V gene. The CDR3 is made up of 16 amino acids. The CDR3 DNA, read in part, is TGTGCCAGCAGCTCGGATCTCAGGGGATTCCATGAAAAG. As protein: CASSSDLRGFHEK. The complete CDR3 protein is CASSSDLRGFHEKLFF.

This clone was picked up many times. Read coverage stops 3 residues before the CDR3 terminus; the germline J gene supplies the remainder. The genes are TRBV19 and TRBJ2-7; 8 nucleotides match TRBD1. The trim removed 7 bases at V and 5 bases at J, leaving 13 bases unmatched. This CDR3 has 15 residues. CDR1 and CDR2 from the germline V gene are LNHDA and SQIVND (reference sequence). CDR3 DNA, as far as it was read: TGTGCCAGTACCCCTCCCGGACAGGGACCTCACGAG. Protein sequence: CASTPPGQGPHE. Given in full, the CDR3 is CASTPPGQGPHEQYF.

At least ten counts were recorded for this clone. From the germline J gene comes the end of the CDR3, since the read stops 3 residues before it. The chain has TRBV7-8 and TRBJ2-1, with TRBD2 matching 7 bases. Per germline, CDR1 SGHVS and CDR2 FQNEAQ. The CDR3 totals 15 residues. V shed 1 base and J 3 bases; nucleotides not matched to a gene: 3. The part of the CDR3 DNA that was read is TGTGCCAGCAGCTTAGGGGCGGGGGTCTACAATGAG. It is translated as CASSLGAGVYNE. The whole CDR3 sequence reads CASSLGAGVYNEQFF.

This clone was counted a few times. The CDR3 is cut off 3 residues early in the read; its end comes from the germline J gene. The chain recombines TRBV19 with TRBJ1-4; D possibly corresponds to TRBD1 (5 bases). The CDR3 loop spans 16 amino acids. Germline values: CDR1 LNHDA, CDR2 SQIVND (reference sequence). CDR3 DNA, as far as it was read: TGTGCCAGTAGTATTAAAGCCGTCTCTGGGGCCAACGTA. The encoded protein is CASSIKAVSGANV. The complete CDR3 reads CASSIKAVSGANVLFF.

In its sample, this clone was seen a few times. One end of the junction fails to match germline, which may point to a read error. Read sequence stops 3 residues before the CDR3 end, and the germline J gene provides the missing end. The chain combines TRBV7-7 with TRBJ2-3, with D possibly being TRBD1 or TRBD2 (5 bases each). The length of the CDR3 is 15 residues. Germline V lookup: CDR1 SSHAT, CDR2 FNYEAQ (reference sequence). The DNA read from the CDR3 is TGTGCTAGCAGCGGCGGCCAGGGCGGCCCAGATACG. Protein sequence: CASSGGQGGPDT. In full, the CDR3 is CASSGGQGGPDTQYF.

This clone appeared many times. The read terminates 3 residues before the CDR3 end, so the remaining end is supplied by the germline J gene. This sequence joins TRBV29-1 and TRBJ2-1, with 11 nucleotides matching TRBD2. The CDR3 sequence is 15 residues long. Germline-derived CDR1 and CDR2 are SQVTM and ANQGSEA. The V gene end was trimmed by 5 bases and the J gene end by 4 bases; junction bases not matched to a gene: 7. Incomplete CDR3 DNA: TGCAGCGTTATGTTGACTAGCGGGAATTACAATGAG. Translated, it gives CSVMLTSGNYNE. The full-length CDR3 reads as CSVMLTSGNYNEQFF.

Of note for this clone: Sequencing ends 3 residues short of the CDR3 end; the germline J gene provides the rest. The gene calls are TRBV7-9 and TRBJ2-5, with D possibly matching TRBD1 (6 bases). The CDR3 runs 11 residues. Germline CDR1 reads SEHNR; CDR2 reads FQNEAQ (reference sequence). CDR3 bases read: TGTGCCAGCAGCTACAGGGATACC. Translation: CASSYRDT. The full CDR3 is CASSYRDTQYF.

The table lists this clone with a few counts. The CDR3 end lies 3 residues beyond the end of the read and is filled in from the germline J gene. Other DNA sequences from this sample encode an identical CDR3 as well. The V gene is TRBV29-1, the J gene TRBJ1-2; tentatively, D is TRBD1 (5 bases). CDR1 and CDR2 from the germline V gene are SQVTM and ANQGSEA. The CDR3 has 12 amino acids. This chain's CDR3 is CSVEGVRVGYTF. The CDR3 DNA, read in part, is TGCAGCGTTGAAGGGGTCAGGGTGGGT.

This clone occurred a few times. The DNA ends 3 residues before the CDR3 does, and the rest of the CDR3 is filled in from the germline J gene. V is TRBV7-2 and J is TRBJ1-5; D gene uncertain. Trimming took off 6 bases at V and 7 bases at J, with 16 bases between the two ends. CDR1 is SGHTA, CDR2 FQGNSA, per germline. There are 14 residues in the CDR3. Incomplete CDR3 DNA: TGTGCCAGCAGTTCCCAAGCCGGGGAACAGCCC. This codes for CASSSQAGEQP. The full CDR3 protein reads CASSSQAGEQPQHF. The full variable domain, in which reference TRBV7-2 and TRBJ1-5 provide the parts outside the CDR3, is GAGVSQSPSNKVTEKGKDVELRCDPISGHTALYWYRQSLGQGLEFLIYFQGNSAPDKSGLPSDRFSAERTGGSVSTLTIQRTQQEDSAVYLCASSSQAGEQPQHFGDGTRLSIL.

There are many counts of this clone. The covered CDR3 bases are TGCAGTGCTAGTTTGGGACAATGGACAGGCGGTGGC. Translation: CSASLGQWTGGG. The CDR3 in full is CSASLGQWTGGGYTF. V usage is TRBV20-1 and J usage is TRBJ1-2; 7 bases agree with TRBD1. Read data end 3 residues before the CDR3 end; the end is taken from the germline J gene. J lost 7 bases, V lost 3 bases, and 14 bases had no gene match. CDR3 length: 15 amino acids. Germline CDR1 and CDR2: DFQATT and SNEGSKA (reference sequence).

This clone was seen ten or more times. The read stops 3 residues short of the end of the CDR3; the missing end is completed from the germline J gene. This chain links TRBV5-5 with TRBJ1-2; no firm D call. With 2 bases removed from V and 2 bases from J, the gap between germline ends came to 7 bases. This CDR3 is built from 13 residues. CDR1 SGHKS and CDR2 YYEKEE come from the germline V gene (reference sequence). The sequenced CDR3 bases are TGTGCCAGCAGCTTAACATACAACTATGGC. Amino acid sequence: CASSLTYNYG. In full, the CDR3 reads CASSLTYNYGYTF.

There are a few counts of this clone. The read falls 3 residues short of the CDR3 end, and the missing part is taken from the germline J gene. This sequence joins TRBV20-1 and TRBJ2-3, with a tentative D call TRBD1 (6 bases). V was clipped by 4 bases and J by 0 bases, with 11 bases between them. The CDR3 contains 14 residues. CDR1 is DFQATT, CDR2 SNEGSKA, per germline (reference sequence). The sequenced CDR3 bases are TGCAGTGCTATTTGGACAGCTAGCACAGATACG. It specifies CSAIWTASTDT. The CDR3 reads in full as CSAIWTASTDTQYF.

Only a few counts were recorded for this clone. Read data end 3 residues before the CDR3 end; the end is taken from the germline J gene. This chain links TRBV7-2 with TRBJ1-1, with 11 bases that match TRBD1. The CDR3 extends over 15 amino acids. From germline, CDR1 is SGHTA and CDR2 FQGNSA. Trimming cost V 5 bases and J 3 bases; bases outside gene matches: 5. The CDR3 loop reads CASSRTGGADTEAFF. The CDR3 DNA, read in part, is TGTGCCAGCAGCCGGACAGGGGGCGCGGACACTGAA.